A single sample is the source of the 9 T cell receptor beta chains below, sequenced in a study of T-cell reconstitution after alpha-beta-depleted transplantation in children. The authors prepared the TCRbeta library with unique molecular identifiers. TCRdb passed the PCR reads through MiXCR, listing each CDR3 protein once. The repertoire includes hundreds of thousands of distinct CDR3 sequences, roughly a tenth of them detected once, and roughly 4% sits in the top ten. The sample in question was PBMCs from the stem cell graft donor, obtained from the stem cell graft. Receptors originate from a human donor who donated a stem cell graft to a child with acute myeloid leukemia.

The sample holds a few counts of this clonotype. This chain links TRBV27 with TRBJ2-3; the D gene could be TRBD1 or TRBD2 (5 bases each). The CDR3 is 17 amino acids. The V end was cut by 4 bases, the J end by 5 bases, with 22 bases between. Per the germline V gene, CDR1 is MNHEY and CDR2 is SMNVEV (reference sequence). This CDR3 reads CASSSLPGDGGRDTQYF. CDR3 coding DNA: TGTGCCAGCAGTTCCCTTCCCGGGGATGGGGGAAGAGATACGCAGTATTTT.

This clonotype was picked up a small number of times. The chain is built from TRBV6-1 and TRBJ2-1; TRBD2 matches at 7 bases. Losses at the gene ends were 7 bases for V and 0 bases for J; bases not matched to a gene: 6. The CDR3 is 15 amino acids. CDR1 is MNHNS, CDR2 SASEGT, per germline. The DNA for the CDR3 is TGTGCCAGCAAAAGCGGGGTTAGCTCCTACAATGAGCAGTTCTTC. Translation gives CASKSGVSSYNEQFF.

Worth noting for this clonotype: A read error may account for a junction end that differs from germline. The chain has TRBV12-3 or TRBV12-4 and TRBJ2-1; D remains unclear. There are 16 residues in the CDR3. The CDR3 spells CASSPQSHPSPNEQLF. The CDR3 DNA reads TGTGCCAGCAGTCCCCAGTCCCACCCATCTCCCAATGAGCAGCTCTTC.

This clonotype has ten or more counts. J is TRBJ2-2 and V is TRBV7-9; perhaps TRBD1 as D (6 bases). The V and J ends lost 4 bases and 0 bases respectively, with 9 bases between them. The length of the CDR3 is 15 residues. Germline CDR1 SEHNR, CDR2 FQNEAQ (reference sequence). The CDR3 DNA follows: TGTGCCAGCAGCTCTACAGGGCCGAACACCGGGGAGCTGTTTTTT. It specifies CASSSTGPNTGELFF.

This clonotype was counted at least ten times. The rearrangement joins TRBV12-3 or TRBV12-4 to TRBJ2-6; tentatively, D is TRBD1 (6 bases). CDR3 length: 15 amino acids. V was shortened by 6 bases and J by 4 bases, with 13 bases between the two germline ends. The chain's CDR3 is CASRHTGTGANVLTF. CDR3 bases: TGTGCCAGCAGACACACAGGGACCGGGGCCAACGTCCTGACTTTC.

A few counts support this clonotype. The V call is TRBV20-1, the J call TRBJ1-1; D remains ambiguous. Trimming took 1 base from V and 0 from J, leaving 12 bases between them. Germline values: CDR1 DFQATT, CDR2 SNEGSKA (reference sequence). The CDR3 consists of 15 residues. CDR3 sequence (DNA): TGCAGTGCTAGAGCCTCCGGGCCCTTGAACACTGAAGCTTTCTTT. Encoded protein: CSARASGPLNTEAFF.

This clonotype came up a few times. The rearrangement uses TRBV6-2 or TRBV6-3 and TRBJ2-7; 10 bases map to TRBD2. J was trimmed by 7 bases and V by 6 bases; bases with no gene match: 3. The CDR3 consists of 12 residues. Per germline, CDR1 MNHEY and CDR2 SVGEGT. CDR3 coding DNA: TGTGCCAGCAGCCAACTAGCGGGGGAGCAGTACTTC. Its translation: CASSQLAGEQYF.

This chain joins TRBV15 and TRBJ2-7; D remains unclear. Trimming stripped 0 bases from V and 0 bases from J, with 9 bases between. The CDR3 runs 15 residues. Germline V CDR1 and CDR2: LNHNV, YYDKDF (reference sequence). CDR3 DNA sequence: TGTGCCACCAGCAGAGATCGGACCAACTCCTACGAGCAGTACTTC. It encodes CATSRDRTNSYEQYF.

This clonotype showed up many times. The chain joins TRBV7-2 to TRBJ2-5, with D uncertain. Trimming pared 0 bases from V and 2 bases from J, leaving 10 bases between. This CDR3 has 15 residues. The germline gives CDR1 SGHTA, CDR2 FQGNSA. CDR3 bases: TGTGCCAGCAGCTTAGCCGGATGGGGTCAAGAGACCCAGTACTTC. Amino acid sequence: CASSLAGWGQETQYF.